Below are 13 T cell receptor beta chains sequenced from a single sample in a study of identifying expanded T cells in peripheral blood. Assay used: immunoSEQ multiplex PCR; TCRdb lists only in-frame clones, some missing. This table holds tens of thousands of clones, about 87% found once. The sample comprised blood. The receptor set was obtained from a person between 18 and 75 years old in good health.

CDR3 loop: CASSNAGGTQQETQYF. CDR3 nucleotides: TGCGCCAGCAGTAATGCTGGGGGGACACAGCAAGAGACCCAGTACTTC. The chain joins TRBV5-1 to TRBJ2-5; the D gene could be TRBD1 or TRBD2 (6 bases each). Per the germline V gene, CDR1 is SGHRS and CDR2 is YFSETQ. Trimming removed 5 bases from V and 2 bases from J, with 19 bases in between. The CDR3 has 16 amino acids.

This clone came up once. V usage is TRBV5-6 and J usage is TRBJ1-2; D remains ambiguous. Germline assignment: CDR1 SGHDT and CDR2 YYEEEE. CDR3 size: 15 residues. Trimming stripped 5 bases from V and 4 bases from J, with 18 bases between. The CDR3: CASSYTANPFYGYTF. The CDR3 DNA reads TGTGCCAGCAGTTACACAGCCAACCCTTTCTATGGCTACACCTTC.

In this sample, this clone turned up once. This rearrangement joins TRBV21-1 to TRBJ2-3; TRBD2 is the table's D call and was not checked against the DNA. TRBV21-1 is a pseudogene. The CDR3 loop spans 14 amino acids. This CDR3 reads CASSKPLAGRVAYF. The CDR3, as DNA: TGTGCCAGCAGCAAACCTCTAGCGGGGCGGGTAGCTTATTTT.

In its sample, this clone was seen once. The CDR3 here is CASSFGLAGGVDTQYF. CDR3 DNA sequence: TGTGCCAGCAGCTTCGGACTAGCGGGAGGGGTTGATACGCAGTATTTT. J is TRBJ2-3 and V is TRBV5-8, with 15 positions matching TRBD2. From germline, CDR1 is SGHTS and CDR2 YDEGEE. Germline trimming cut 2 bases from V and 6 bases from J; bases unmatched to any gene: 4. The CDR3 runs 16 residues. Using reference TRBV5-8 and TRBJ2-3 for the parts outside the CDR3, the full variable domain is EAGVTQSPTHLIKTRGQQATLRCSPISGHTSVYWYQQALGLGLQFLLWYDEGEERNRGNFPPRFSGRQFPNYSSELNVNALELEDSALYLCASSFGLAGGVDTQYFGPGTRLTVL.

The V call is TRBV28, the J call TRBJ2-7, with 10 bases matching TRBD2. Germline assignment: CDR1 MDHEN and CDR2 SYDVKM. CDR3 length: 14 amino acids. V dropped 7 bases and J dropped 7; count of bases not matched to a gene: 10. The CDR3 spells CASIRTSGTVEQYF. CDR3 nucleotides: TGTGCCAGCATACGGACTAGCGGAACTGTGGAGCAGTACTTC.

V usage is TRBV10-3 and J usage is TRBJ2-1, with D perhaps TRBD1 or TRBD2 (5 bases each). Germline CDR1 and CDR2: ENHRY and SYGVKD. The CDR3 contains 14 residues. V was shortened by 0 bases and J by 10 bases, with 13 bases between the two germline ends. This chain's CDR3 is CAISESTRGAEQFF. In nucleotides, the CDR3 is TGTGCCATCAGTGAGTCCACCCGGGGCGCCGAGCAGTTCTTC.

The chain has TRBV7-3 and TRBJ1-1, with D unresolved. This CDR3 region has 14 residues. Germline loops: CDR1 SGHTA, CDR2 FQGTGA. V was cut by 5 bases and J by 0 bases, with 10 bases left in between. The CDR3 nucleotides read TGTGCCAGCAGCGTCGGTCTAATGAACACTGAAGCTTTCTTT. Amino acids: CASSVGLMNTEAFF.

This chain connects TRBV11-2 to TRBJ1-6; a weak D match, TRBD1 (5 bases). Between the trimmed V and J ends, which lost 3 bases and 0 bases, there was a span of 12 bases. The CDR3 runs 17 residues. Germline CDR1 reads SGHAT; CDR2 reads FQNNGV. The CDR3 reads CASSFVGGGSYNSPLHF. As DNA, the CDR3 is TGTGCCAGCAGCTTCGTGGGGGGGGGCTCCTATAATTCACCCCTCCACTTT.

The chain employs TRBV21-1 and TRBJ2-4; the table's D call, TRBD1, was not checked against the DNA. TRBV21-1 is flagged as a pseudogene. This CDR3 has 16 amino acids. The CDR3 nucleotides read TGTGCCAGCAGCAAAAGGGTTCCAGGGGGCAAAAACATTCAGTACTTC. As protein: CASSKRVPGGKNIQYF.

The CDR3 DNA reads TGTGCCAGCACTACCCCCGGGGCAACCAGCCTGAACACTGAAGCTTTCTTT. It specifies CASTTPGATSLNTEAFF. The rearrangement uses TRBV28 and TRBJ1-1, with D maybe TRBD1 (5 bases). V was shortened by 7 bases and J by 0 bases, with 21 bases between the two germline ends. The length of the CDR3 is 17 residues. CDR1 and CDR2 (germline): MDHEN, SYDVKM.

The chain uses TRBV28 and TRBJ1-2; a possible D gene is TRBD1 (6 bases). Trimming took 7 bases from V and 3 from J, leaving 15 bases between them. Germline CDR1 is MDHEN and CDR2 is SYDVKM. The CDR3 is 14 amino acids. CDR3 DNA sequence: TGTGCCAGCAACTCTCCGGGACAAGACTATGGCTACACCTTC. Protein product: CASNSPGQDYGYTF.

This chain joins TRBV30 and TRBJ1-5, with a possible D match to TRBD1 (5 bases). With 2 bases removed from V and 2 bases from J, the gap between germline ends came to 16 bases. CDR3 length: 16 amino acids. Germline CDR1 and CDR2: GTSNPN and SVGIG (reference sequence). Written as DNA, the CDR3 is TGTGCCTGGAGTAAAATAGGACACTCGGGCAATCAGCCCCAGCATTTT. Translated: CAWSKIGHSGNQPQHF.

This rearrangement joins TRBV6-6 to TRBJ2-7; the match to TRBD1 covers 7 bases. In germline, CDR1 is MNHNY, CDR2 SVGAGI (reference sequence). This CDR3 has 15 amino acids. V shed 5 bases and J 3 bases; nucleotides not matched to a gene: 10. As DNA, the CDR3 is TGTGCCAGCAGTCCACCCGGGACAGAATACTACGAGCAGTACTTC. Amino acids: CASSPPGTEYYEQYF.